The 17 T cell receptor beta chains below all came from one sample that was sequenced in a study of blood T cell repertoires in COVID-19. Measured with immunoSEQ multiplex PCR; TCRdb has only the in-frame clones, and not every one. The sample carries about 220,000 clones, 70% to 85% recorded once. Sequencing was carried out using peripheral blood. The receptor source for this set is a man aged 45 to 65 with active or convalescent COVID-19.

J is TRBJ2-3 and V is TRBV27, with D perhaps TRBD2 (5 bases). The CDR3 covers 15 residues. Germline V CDR1 and CDR2: MNHEY, SMNVEV (reference sequence). V lost 5 bases to trimming and J lost 5 bases, with 17 bases between them. CDR3 amino acids: CASSPLRAGEDTQYF. DNA for the CDR3: TGTGCCAGCAGTCCCCTTCGTGCGGGTGAAGATACGCAGTATTTT.

This rearrangement joins TRBV28 to TRBJ1-6; 7 nucleotides agree with TRBD1. The CDR3 contains 13 residues. Germline lookup yields CDR1 MDHEN and CDR2 SYDVKM. The J segment lost 10 bases and the V segment lost 6 bases, leaving 6 bases of the junction unmatched. The CDR3 DNA is TGTGCCAGCAGCAACAGGGGTAGATCACCCCTCCACTTT. Translating gives CASSNRGRSPLHF.

The chain links TRBV4-2 to TRBJ1-4; D gene unclear. This CDR3 comprises 15 residues. Trimming stripped 0 bases from V and 7 bases from J, with 12 bases between. Germline V CDR1 and CDR2: LGHNA, YNFKEQ. The CDR3 region is CASSQDWLLTEKLFF. The CDR3 nucleotides read TGTGCCAGCAGCCAAGATTGGCTTCTTACTGAAAAACTGTTTTTT.

The rearrangement uses TRBV19 and TRBJ1-1; maybe TRBD1 (5 bases). V was pared by 9 bases and J by 0 bases, with 11 bases between. Germline V gene data show CDR1 as LNHDA and CDR2 as SQIVND (reference sequence). This CDR3 spans 13 amino acids. The CDR3 nucleotides are TGTGCCAGCAGACAGATAGTGAACACTGAAGCTTTCTTT. Encoded protein: CASRQIVNTEAFF.

The V gene is TRBV15, the J gene TRBJ1-2; 8 bases match TRBD1. The CDR3 spans 16 residues. Germline trimming cut 4 bases from V and 4 bases from J; bases unmatched to any gene: 11. Germline lookup yields CDR1 LNHNV and CDR2 YYDKDF (reference sequence). CDR3 DNA sequence: TGTGCCACCAGCACTGTGGACAGGGCTGCGAGCTATGGCTACACCTTC. Amino acid sequence: CATSTVDRAASYGYTF.

This clone was observed a handful of times. The chain recombines TRBV28 with TRBJ1-5; D gene uncertain. The V and J ends lost 1 base and 4 bases respectively, with 14 bases between them. The CDR3 runs 16 residues. Germline assignment: CDR1 MDHEN and CDR2 SYDVKM. The CDR3 DNA reads as TGTGCCAGCAGTTTATCCCCGCGCAGGTATAATCAGCCCCAGCATTTT. This codes for CASSLSPRRYNQPQHF. Looking up the rest from reference TRBV28 and TRBJ1-5 gives the full variable domain: DVKVTQSSRYLVKRTGEKVFLECVQDMDHENMFWYRQDPGLGLRLIYFSYDVKMKEKGDIPEGYSVSREKKERFSLILESASTNQTSMYLCASSLSPRRYNQPQHFGDGTRLSIL.

The chain combines TRBV4-1 with TRBJ2-7; maybe TRBD1 (6 bases). Germline V gene data show CDR1 as MGHRA and CDR2 as YSYEKL. Trimming stripped 1 base from V and 2 bases from J, with 12 bases between. The length of the CDR3 is 15 residues. CDR3 amino acids: CASSQARPGAYEQYF. As DNA, the CDR3 is TGCGCCAGCAGCCAAGCCAGACCAGGGGCCTACGAGCAGTACTTC.

The chain employs TRBV19 and TRBJ1-1, with D unresolved. Trimming took 4 bases from V and 11 from J, leaving 23 bases between them. This CDR3 is 15 amino acids long. Germline V gene lookup returns CDR1 LNHDA and CDR2 SQIVND (reference sequence). CDR3 nucleotides: TGTGCCAGTAGTACCCAGCAGAGGAGGGATTTGTCTGCTTTCTTT. Protein product: CASSTQQRRDLSAFF.

The rearrangement uses TRBV7-2 and TRBJ2-5; 7 bases are shared with TRBD2. From germline, CDR1 is SGHTA and CDR2 FQGNSA. The CDR3 runs 14 residues. V trimming: 5 bases; J trimming: 2 bases; junction bases outside the gene matches: 5. The CDR3 is CASSPPGGQETQYF. Here the CDR3 DNA reads TGTGCCAGCAGCCCCCCGGGGGGTCAAGAGACCCAGTACTTC.

CDR3 residues: CSVRGWGNIQYF. CDR3 coding DNA: TGCAGCGTCAGGGGCTGGGGAAACATTCAGTACTTC. This chain links TRBV29-1 with TRBJ2-4, with D maybe TRBD1 (6 bases). This CDR3 has 12 amino acids. V dropped 6 bases and J dropped 6 bases, with 12 bases sitting between them. Germline CDR1 and CDR2: SQVTM and ANQGSEA.

This clone was recorded once. This chain connects TRBV4-3 to TRBJ1-2, with D tentatively TRBD1 (5 bases). Germline CDR1 is LGHNA and CDR2 is YSLEER. The CDR3 spans 15 residues. Trimming pared 0 bases from V and 3 bases from J, leaving 11 bases between. The CDR3 nucleotides are TGCGCCAGCAGCCAAGATGAAGGGGTCGACTATGGCTACACCTTC. It encodes CASSQDEGVDYGYTF.

V gene TRBV5-5 combines with J gene TRBJ2-5; a possible D gene is TRBD2 (6 bases). CDR1 is SGHKS, CDR2 YYEKEE, per germline (reference sequence). The CDR3 is 19 residues long. V shed 1 base and J shed 4 bases, with 26 bases lying between them. This CDR3 is CASSLRAGIGSGFRETQYF. The CDR3 DNA is TGTGCCAGCAGCTTGAGGGCGGGGATTGGGAGCGGGTTTAGAGAGACCCAGTACTTC.

The sample holds a few counts of this clone. The chain recombines TRBV7-3 with TRBJ2-1; 7 bases are a match to TRBD2. J lost 2 bases, V lost 1 base, and 5 bases had no gene match. Germline values: CDR1 SGHTA, CDR2 FQGTGA. CDR3 size: 16 residues. The CDR3 reads CASSLSAGVAYNEQFF. The CDR3 coding sequence is TGTGCCAGCAGCTTAAGCGCGGGAGTGGCCTACAATGAGCAGTTCTTC.

The J gene is TRBJ2-5, the V gene TRBV5-1; 8 bases line up with TRBD2. Germline V lookup: CDR1 SGHRS, CDR2 YFSETQ. This CDR3 has 14 residues. With 4 bases clipped from V and 10 bases from J, the junction kept 12 bases outside the gene matches. The CDR3 sequence is CASSPGLERRGQYF. CDR3 nucleotides: TGCGCCAGCAGCCCGGGACTAGAGAGGAGGGGCCAGTACTTC.

The rearrangement links TRBV11-3 to TRBJ2-3; 11 positions match TRBD2. The CDR3 runs 19 residues. V shed 6 bases and J 0 bases; nucleotides not matched to a gene: 14. Germline assignment: CDR1 SGHNT and CDR2 YENEEA. CDR3 protein: CASSFPLAGAGTSTDTQYF. The CDR3 DNA sequence: TGTGCCAGCAGTTTCCCACTAGCGGGGGCCGGAACTAGCACAGATACGCAGTATTTT.

The chain has TRBV6-5 and TRBJ1-5; D is perhaps TRBD1 (5 bases). Germline V CDR1 and CDR2: MNHEY, SVGAGI. V shed 5 bases and J shed 3 bases, with 8 bases lying between them. The CDR3 has 13 residues. The CDR3 region has the DNA TGTGCCAGCAGTACGGACACCAATCAGCCCCAGCATTTT. As protein: CASSTDTNQPQHF.

This sequence joins TRBV7-2 and TRBJ1-1; D is unresolved. The V gene lost 1 base and the J gene lost 1 base, with 19 bases spanning the gap. The CDR3 extends over 18 amino acids. Germline assignment: CDR1 SGHTA and CDR2 FQGNSA. The CDR3 sequence: CASSLVAYSGSGNTEAFF. CDR3 nucleotides: TGTGCCAGCAGCTTAGTTGCGTATAGTGGGTCGGGGAACACTGAAGCTTTCTTT.